This paragraph reports one T cell receptor (beta chain). The antigen is undetermined. Sequenced by immunoSEQ multiplex PCR; TCRdb stores in-frame clones only, minus some. The table has more than 20,000 clones, approximately 83% seen once; the top ten hold 3.5% to 6%. This entry comes from a study of chemoradiotherapy in HPV16-positive cancers. Study observations and caveats: Candidate HPV-specific clones and E7-related TCR motifs grew in tumor during treatment.

Germline V gives CDR1 SGHNT, CDR2 YYREEE (reference sequence). Trimming took 0 bases from V and 1 from J; bases not matched to a gene: 2. This CDR3 spans 15 amino acids. J is TRBJ2-3 and V is TRBV5-4; 7 nucleotides line up with TRBD2. The TCR was taken from a human donor with HPV-associated anogenital cancer. The sample was blood, taken from a patient who underwent chemoradiotherapy. For the CDR3, the DNA is TGTGCCAGCAGCTTGGCCACTAGCGGCACAGATACGCAGTATTTT. Protein product: CASSLATSGTDTQYF.